This paragraph reports one T cell receptor (beta chain). What it binds is not known. This specimen comes from a study of shared clonotypes between healthy human individuals. Study details: A couple of women and a few men aged 18 to 49 made up the donors. There were three CD4 naive, three CD4 memory, two CD8 naive and one CD8 memory plates per donor. The study's findings and limits: Memory subsets had estimated richness that was generally smaller than that of naive subsets. Non-shared clonotypes showed lower generation probabilities than clonotypes common to all four donors.

Trimming took 0 bases from V and 5 from J, leaving 16 bases between them. This CDR3 comprises 16 residues. Germline lookup yields CDR1 SEHNR and CDR2 FQNEAQ (reference sequence). This table comes from immunoSEQ multiplex PCR, and its TCRdb copy is limited to in-frame clones, with some not included. The table includes around 2,000,000 clones, roughly 95% detected once. This chain uses TRBV7-9 with TRBJ1-1, with D possibly being TRBD1 (5 bases). The source of this sequence is a man aged 18 to 29 in good health. Input material: naive CD4+ T cells sorted from blood. The subset: CD45RA+ positively selected. DNA of the CDR3: TGTGCCAGCAGCTTAGCGCAAGAGGGGCTATGGACTGAAGCTTTCTTT. It yields the protein CASSLAQEGLWTEAFF.